These T cell receptor beta chains were read from a single sample in a study of CD8 T cells in Susac syndrome. TCRdb processed the immunoSEQ multiplex PCR reads anew with MiXCR; each CDR3 protein has one entry. In the table there are roughly 120,000 distinct CDR3 sequences, approximately 96% of which are singletons. The sample was CD4+ T cells from PBMCs. The receptors come from a human donor in good health. CDR3s include the opening cysteine and the closing phenylalanine or tryptophan. The order of the fields is J gene, V gene, clone size, D gene, CDR3 protein, CDR3 DNA. A D gene is named only where the DNA matches it firmly. Expanded clones are given a class, and other clones once, few, many or no size at all.

TRBJ2-1 | TRBV29-1 | . | TRBD1 | CSVEVGTAHSYNEQFF | TGCAGCGTTGAAGTTGGGACAGCCCACTCCTACAATGAGCAGTTCTTC
TRBJ1-2 | TRBV7-9 | . | . | CASSPAEGPNYGYTF | TGTGCCAGCAGCCCGGCAGAAGGCCCGAACTATGGCTACACCTTC
TRBJ1-1 | TRBV2 | once | . | CASSEAQGIATEAFF | TGTGCCAGCAGTGAAGCGCAGGGGATAGCAACTGAAGCTTTCTTT
TRBJ2-5 | TRBV24-1 | . | . | CATSDPGESGETQYF | TGTGCCACCAGTGATCCCGGGGAGTCGGGTGAGACCCAGTACTTC
TRBJ2-5 | TRBV10-1 | once | TRBD2 | CASAGGTETQYF | TGCGCCAGTGCGGGGGGAACAGAGACCCAGTACTTC
TRBJ2-7 | TRBV29-1 | . | . | CSVTGGGSEQYF | TGCAGCGTTACCGGGGGAGGTTCCGAGCAGTACTTC
TRBJ2-6 | TRBV9 | . | TRBD1 | CASSPGQGISSGANVLTF | TGTGCCAGCAGCCCGGGACAGGGTATAAGCTCTGGGGCCAACGTCCTGACTTTC
TRBJ2-2 | TRBV30 | . | TRBD1 | CALGQGARRAGELFF | TGTGCCTTGGGACAGGGGGCGCGAAGAGCCGGGGAGCTGTTTTTT
TRBJ1-1 | TRBV5-1 | . | . | CASSLLTGNTEAFF | TGCGCCAGCAGCTTGCTGACAGGGAACACTGAAGCTTTCTTT
TRBJ2-7 | TRBV7-9 | . | TRBD1 | CASSFSGTGTGEQYF | TGTGCCAGCAGCTTCTCCGGGACAGGGACTGGGGAGCAGTACTTC
TRBJ2-7 | TRBV6-5 | once | TRBD2 | CANSYGWAGVAESYEQYF | TGTGCCAACAGTTACGGGTGGGCGGGAGTGGCAGAATCCTACGAGCAGTACTTC
TRBJ2-3 | TRBV28 | . | TRBD1 | CASRGQGTQYF | TGTGCCAGCAGGGGACAGGGTACGCAGTATTTT
TRBJ1-1 | TRBV30 | . | . | CAWSPRGPNTEAFF | TGTGCCTGGAGTCCCAGAGGGCCTAACACTGAAGCTTTCTTT
TRBJ2-2 | TRBV11-2 | . | . | CASSSTNTGELFF | TGTGCCAGCAGCTCGACGAACACCGGGGAGCTGTTTTTT
TRBJ1-4 | TRBV6-6 | . | . | CASRIRATNEKLFF | TGTGCCAGCAGGATCAGGGCAACTAATGAAAAACTGTTTTTT
TRBJ2-7 | TRBV29-1 | . | TRBD2 | CSVVPSGRFNEQYF | TGCAGCGTTGTTCCTAGCGGGAGATTCAACGAGCAGTACTTC
TRBJ1-5 | TRBV4-1 | once | TRBD1 | CASSQAGTGNQPQHF | TGCGCCAGCAGCCAAGCAGGGACAGGCAATCAGCCCCAGCATTTT
TRBJ1-2 | TRBV27 | . | TRBD1 | CASSPSRDRHYGYTF | TGTGCCAGCAGTCCATCCCGGGACAGGCACTATGGCTACACCTTC
TRBJ2-2 | TRBV29-1 | . | TRBD1 | CSVQWTGLAGELFF | TGCAGCGTCCAGTGGACAGGGTTGGCCGGGGAGCTGTTTTTT
TRBJ2-2 | TRBV7-9 | . | . | CASSPFLTGELFF | TGTGCCAGCAGTCCATTCCTTACCGGGGAGCTGTTTTTT
TRBJ2-3 | TRBV6-2/TRBV6-3 | . | . | CASRWTINTDTQYF | TGTGCCAGCAGGTGGACTATCAACACAGATACGCAGTATTTT
TRBJ2-1 | TRBV3-1 | . | TRBD2 | CASSQANSGRSPYNEQFF | TGTGCCAGCAGCCAAGCCAATAGCGGGAGGTCCCCCTACAATGAGCAGTTCTTC
TRBJ2-1 | TRBV19 | once | TRBD2 | CASSMRLAGVYNEQFF | TGTGCCAGTAGTATGAGACTAGCGGGAGTCTACAATGAGCAGTTCTTC
TRBJ2-1 | TRBV10-3 | . | TRBD2 | CAISPGLAGGGDEQFF | TGTGCCATCAGCCCGGGACTAGCGGGAGGAGGCGATGAGCAGTTCTTC
TRBJ1-1 | TRBV6-1 | . | . | CASSPLDPRGTEAFF | TGTGCCAGCAGTCCTCTGGACCCGAGGGGCACTGAAGCTTTCTTT
TRBJ2-3 | TRBV29-1 | . | TRBD2 | CSLNRRTSGHSTDTQYF | TGCAGCCTGAACCGAAGGACTAGCGGGCACTCTACAGATACGCAGTATTTT
TRBJ2-5 | TRBV20-1 | . | TRBD2 | CSARVGGSAQETQYF | TGCAGTGCTAGAGTTGGCGGGAGCGCCCAAGAGACCCAGTACTTC
TRBJ1-3 | TRBV5-6 | . | . | CASSLDSSGNTIYF | TGTGCCAGCAGCTTGGACAGCTCTGGAAACACCATATATTTT
TRBJ2-5 | TRBV7-9 | . | . | CASSSWDRQETQYF | TGTGCCAGCAGCTCATGGGACCGCCAAGAGACCCAGTACTTC
TRBJ2-1 | TRBV20-1 | . | . | CSARLILGGNEQFF | TGCAGTGCTAGACTCATTCTAGGGGGAAATGAGCAGTTCTTC
TRBJ1-1 | TRBV10-3 | . | . | CAISEGGIGNTEAFF | TGTGCCATCAGTGAGGGGGGCATAGGGAACACTGAAGCTTTCTTT
TRBJ2-5 | TRBV3-1 | . | TRBD1 | CASSLWDRVQETQYF | TGTGCCAGCTCCTTATGGGACAGGGTCCAAGAGACCCAGTACTTC
TRBJ2-5 | TRBV4-1 | . | . | CASSQEPGARETQYF | TGCGCCAGCAGCCAAGAGCCGGGGGCTCGAGAGACCCAGTACTTC
TRBJ2-3 | TRBV15 | . | TRBD2 | CATSKGTSGSTDTQYF | TGTGCCACCAGCAAAGGGACTAGCGGTAGCACAGATACGCAGTATTTT
TRBJ1-2 | TRBV28 | . | . | CATTRQRNYGYTF | TGTGCCACCACAAGACAGCGAAACTATGGCTACACCTTC
TRBJ1-2 | TRBV30 | . | . | CAWRNGGGLGYTF | TGTGCCTGGAGAAACGGCGGAGGGCTAGGCTACACCTTC
TRBJ2-5 | TRBV12-5 | . | . | CASGYGSQETQYF | TGTGCTAGTGGCTACGGGAGTCAAGAGACCCAGTACTTC
TRBJ1-3 | TRBV7-9 | . | . | CASSLDGLLGNTIYF | TGTGCCAGCAGCTTAGATGGTTTGCTTGGAAACACCATATATTTT